These 31 T cell receptor beta chains came from one sample sequenced in a study of low-dose radiotherapy and immunotherapy resistance in tumors. With TRAV- and TRBV-specific primers, first-strand cDNA was made, covering the alpha and beta chains. Amplification, which lasted 20 PCR cycles, used a constant-region primer and V-primer adapter to amplify TCRs. TCRdb independently ran MiXCR on the reads; one entry per CDR3 protein. The data hold around 76,000 distinct CDR3 sequences, with roughly 30% observed a single time. Described time point: before trial treatment. The sample was PBMCs, taken before treatment. All receptors derive from a female donor with ovarian cancer.

The chain recombines TRBV6-2 or TRBV6-3 with TRBJ1-2; D not certain. From germline, CDR1 is MNHEY and CDR2 SVGEGT. Trimming removed 5 bases at V and 8 bases at J, with 12 bases between. The CDR3 is 12 residues long. CDR3 sequence: CASSELREGYTF. In nucleotides, the CDR3 is TGTGCCAGCAGTGAACTCCGGGAGGGCTACACCTTC.

With regard to this clonotype: A far larger clone is off by one base, so a read error is likely. The V call is TRBV13, the J call TRBJ2-3; 9 bases are shared with TRBD2. Germline-derived CDR1 and CDR2 are PRHDT and FYEKMQ (reference sequence). The length of the CDR3 is 16 residues. This chain's CDR3 is CVTSSDIAGGTDTQYF. CDR3 DNA sequence: TGTGTCACCAGCAGTGATATAGCGGGAGGCACAGATACGCAGTATTTT.

This clonotype came up many times. The rearrangement links TRBV9 to TRBJ2-7, with TRBD1 matching 7 bases. The V segment lost 4 bases and the J segment 1 base; nucleotides outside the gene matches: 5. The CDR3 runs 14 residues. Germline V gives CDR1 SGDLS, CDR2 YYNGEE. CDR3 loop: CASSSRTGSYEQYF. CDR3 sequence (DNA): TGTGCCAGCAGCTCCCGGACAGGTTCCTACGAGCAGTACTTC.

About this clonotype: A far larger clone is just one base off, so this is likely a read error. V is TRBV5-3 and J is TRBJ2-3; perhaps TRBD2 as D (6 bases). TRBV5-3 is assigned to the ORF class and has an uncertain function. Trimming removed 8 bases at V and 0 bases at J, with 22 bases between. This CDR3 has 17 amino acids. The CDR3 DNA follows: TGTGCCAGCAGCAACCCGGGAGTAGCGGCTAGCACAGATACGCAGTATTTT. As protein: CASSNPGVAASTDTQYF.

This clonotype has at least ten counts. The chain combines TRBV12-3 or TRBV12-4 with TRBJ2-2, with D possibly being TRBD2 (7 bases). The CDR3 sequence is 14 residues long. Trimming removed 1 base from V and 7 bases from J, with 10 bases in between. This chain's CDR3 is CASSLVRGRGELFF. As DNA, the CDR3 is TGTGCCAGCAGTTTAGTGCGGGGGCGCGGGGAGCTGTTTTTT.

This clonotype appeared a few times. V gene TRBV5-5 combines with J gene TRBJ2-5; D unresolved. CDR3 length: 14 residues. Germline-derived CDR1 and CDR2 are SGHKS and YYEKEE (reference sequence). Trimming cost V 8 bases and J 5 bases, with 19 bases left between them. The CDR3 here is CASGVLGRPETQYF. The CDR3 DNA sequence: TGTGCCAGTGGGGTCCTCGGGCGACCCGAGACCCAGTACTTC.

This clonotype showed up many times. The chain employs TRBV19 and TRBJ2-3; the D is unclear. V gave up 7 bases and J gave up 1 base, with 15 bases separating them. The germline CDR1 and CDR2 sequences are LNHDA and SQIVND (reference sequence). CDR3 length equals 15 residues. The chain's CDR3 is CASKEGPVGTDTQYF. The CDR3 coding sequence is TGTGCCAGTAAGGAAGGCCCCGTGGGCACAGATACGCAGTATTTT.

This clonotype was found many times. The chain links TRBV7-6 to TRBJ2-1; D unclear. Trimming removed 3 bases at V and 4 bases at J, with 7 bases between. CDR1 is SGHVS, CDR2 FNYEAQ, per germline. The CDR3 runs to 13 residues. CDR3 sequence (DNA): TGTGCCAGCAGCTTGGCCAGTTACAATGAGCAGTTCTTC. This encodes CASSLASYNEQFF. Together with reference TRBV7-6 and TRBJ2-1, the CDR3 gives the full variable domain: GAGVSQSPRYKVTKRGQDVALRCDPISGHVSLYWYRQALGQGPEFLTYFNYEAQQDKSGLPNDRFSAERPEGSISTLTIQRTEQRDSAMYRCASSLASYNEQFFGPGTRLTVL.

The chain recombines TRBV30 with TRBJ2-7; perhaps D is TRBD1 or TRBD2 (6 bases each). This CDR3 comprises 15 residues. The germline V gene has CDR1 GTSNPN and CDR2 SVGIG (reference sequence). Trimming left V 4 bases short and J 1 base short, with 17 bases between. The CDR3 loop reads CAWTPRGRRSYEQYF. CDR3 bases: TGTGCCTGGACCCCCCGGGGGCGAAGGTCCTACGAGCAGTACTTC.

This clonotype was detected ten times or more. One end of the junction fails to match germline, which may point to a read error. The V call is TRBV7-7, the J call TRBJ2-1, with 8 nucleotides matching TRBD1. CDR1 is SSHAT and CDR2 is FNYEAQ in the germline V gene (reference sequence). The CDR3 sequence is 13 residues long. The CDR3 DNA is TGTGCTAGCAGTAAGGACAGGGACGCTGAGCAGTTCTTC. It specifies CASSKDRDAEQFF. Complete variable domain (other parts from reference TRBV7-7 and TRBJ2-1): GAGVSQSPRYKVTKRGQDVTLRCDPISSHATLYWYQQALGQGPEFLTYFNYEAQPDKSGLPSDRFSAERPEGSISTLTIQRTEQRDSAMYRCASSKDRDAEQFFGPGTRLTVL.

J is TRBJ2-2 and V is TRBV9; TRBD2 agrees at 8 bases. The CDR3 has 16 residues. Trimming cost V 1 base and J 0 bases; bases outside gene matches: 2. The germline gives CDR1 SGDLS, CDR2 YYNGEE. The CDR3 DNA reads as TGTGCCAGCAGCGTAACTAGCGGTGCGAACACCGGGGAGCTGTTTTTT. Translation: CASSVTSGANTGELFF. The full variable domain, rest sourced from reference TRBV9 and TRBJ2-2, is DSGVTQTPKHLITATGQRVTLRCSPRSGDLSVYWYQQSLDQGLQFLIQYYNGEERAKGNILERFSAQQFPDLHSELNLSSLELGDSALYFCASSVTSGANTGELFFGEGSRLTVL.

This clonotype was counted ten times or more. The V gene is TRBV12-3 or TRBV12-4, the J gene TRBJ2-1; D gene unclear. The V and J ends lost 2 bases and 9 bases respectively, with 8 bases between them. The CDR3 runs to 12 residues. CDR3 DNA: TGTGCCAGCAGTTTATCGGGTACTGAGCAGTTCTTC. The encoded protein is CASSLSGTEQFF.

This clonotype turned up a few times. The V gene is TRBV24-1, the J gene TRBJ2-7, with D perhaps matching TRBD1 or TRBD2 (5 bases each). V lost 5 bases and J lost 1, with 8 bases in between. CDR1 KGHDR and CDR2 SFDVKD come from the germline V gene. CDR3 size: 13 residues. The chain's CDR3 is CATSGGASYEQYF. DNA for the CDR3: TGTGCCACCAGTGGAGGGGCGTCCTACGAGCAGTACTTC.

This clonotype appeared many times. This chain connects TRBV7-9 to TRBJ2-3, with D uncertain. Germline CDR1 is SEHNR and CDR2 is FQNEAQ (reference sequence). V was trimmed by 1 base and J by 2 bases, leaving 10 bases between them. This CDR3 region has 15 residues. This CDR3 is CASSLDLDLTDTQYF. In nucleotides, the CDR3 is TGTGCCAGCAGCTTAGACTTGGATCTCACAGATACGCAGTATTTT.

The rearrangement links TRBV5-1 to TRBJ2-1, with TRBD2 matching 7 bases. The germline CDR1 and CDR2 sequences are SGHRS and YFSETQ. CDR3 size: 14 residues. After removal of 2 bases from V and 4 bases from J, the junction contained 3 bases not matched to a gene. CDR3 protein: CASSFGGKYNEQFF. The CDR3 DNA reads TGCGCCAGCAGCTTCGGGGGGAAATACAATGAGCAGTTCTTC.

This clonotype was detected ten times or more. The chain has TRBV14 and TRBJ2-2; 12 bases line up with TRBD1. V shed 7 bases, J shed 4 bases, and the junction held 4 bases outside the gene matches. Germline V CDR1 and CDR2: SGHDN, FVKESK. CDR3 length equals 15 residues. The CDR3 loop is CASKPGQGATGELFF. The DNA of the CDR3 is TGTGCCAGCAAACCGGGACAGGGGGCCACCGGGGAGCTGTTTTTT.

About this clonotype itself: One base separates it from a far larger clone, so it is likely a read error. The chain is built from TRBV13 and TRBJ2-1; tentative D call: TRBD2 (5 bases). V was trimmed by 5 bases and J by 3 bases, leaving 14 bases between them. From germline, CDR1 is PRHDT and CDR2 FYEKMQ (reference sequence). The CDR3 has 15 residues. The CDR3 nucleotides read TGTGCCAGCAGCCCCGTACTAGTGGACTACAATGAGCAGTTCTTC. Translating it yields CASSPVLVDYNEQFF.

This clonotype was seen at least ten times. The rearrangement links TRBV20-1 to TRBJ1-5; D is perhaps TRBD1 (6 bases). The germline V and J ends were trimmed by 1 base and 0 bases, with 19 bases remaining between them. CDR3 length: 18 residues. Germline loops: CDR1 DFQATT, CDR2 SNEGSKA (reference sequence). CDR3: CSARAPGALSNSNQPQHF. Here the CDR3 DNA reads TGCAGTGCTAGAGCCCCAGGGGCACTCAGTAATAGCAATCAGCCCCAGCATTTT.

This clonotype appeared many times. The CDR3 DNA follows: TGTGCCATCAAATTCCTAGCGGGGTTCTACGAGCAGTACTTC. As protein: CAIKFLAGFYEQYF. The V and J genes are TRBV10-3 and TRBJ2-7; 9 bases are shared with TRBD2. This CDR3 comprises 14 residues. Trimming at V came to 7 bases and at J to 3 bases, leaving 7 bases not matched to a gene. Germline CDR1 and CDR2: ENHRY and SYGVKD.

Many counts were recorded for this clonotype. The chain carries TRBV24-1 and TRBJ2-1, with D maybe TRBD2 (6 bases). V lost 5 bases and J lost 8, with 12 bases in between. The CDR3 is 13 residues long. Germline V lookup: CDR1 KGHDR, CDR2 SFDVKD. Here the CDR3 reads CATSGEAGHEQFF. The CDR3 DNA follows: TGTGCCACCAGTGGAGAAGCGGGCCATGAGCAGTTCTTC.

This clonotype was counted at least ten times. The chain uses TRBV5-1 and TRBJ2-2; 10 bases match TRBD2. The CDR3 is 15 amino acids. The V gene end was trimmed by 5 bases and the J gene end by 1 base; junction bases not matched to a gene: 2. Germline V gene sequence: CDR1 SGHRS, CDR2 YFSETQ. The CDR3, as DNA: TGCGCCAGCAGTTCTAGCGGGGGGAACACCGGGGAGCTGTTTTTT. It is translated as CASSSSGGNTGELFF.

This clonotype was recorded many times. The rearrangement joins TRBV20-1 to TRBJ1-2; D remains unclear. The CDR3 spans 11 residues. V was pared by 1 base and J by 8 bases, with 8 bases between. Germline loops: CDR1 DFQATT, CDR2 SNEGSKA (reference sequence). CDR3 coding DNA: TGCAGTGCTAGAGTCTCGGAAGGCTACACCTTC. As protein: CSARVSEGYTF.

This clonotype was recorded at least ten times. This sequence joins TRBV6-2 or TRBV6-3 and TRBJ2-2; TRBD2 is a possible D gene (5 bases). Trimming left V 5 bases short and J 9 bases short, with 16 bases between. Germline CDR1 is MNHEY and CDR2 is SVGEGT. This CDR3 contains 14 residues. Here the CDR3 reads CASSPRTVYRELFF. CDR3 DNA: TGTGCCAGCAGTCCACGGACTGTCTACCGGGAGCTGTTTTTT.

The sample holds many counts of this clonotype. Here the CDR3 DNA reads TGTGCCAGCAGCCAAGATTCTCTACAGGGTCGAGAGACCCAGTACTTC. Translated: CASSQDSLQGRETQYF. This chain links TRBV4-2 with TRBJ2-5; TRBD1 might be the D (6 bases). Trimming cost V 0 bases and J 4 bases, with 15 bases left between them. The CDR3 extends over 16 amino acids. In germline, CDR1 is LGHNA, CDR2 YNFKEQ.

This clonotype was detected only once. The gene calls are TRBV19 and TRBJ1-5; TRBD1 is a possible D gene (5 bases). Trimming stripped 1 base from V and 7 bases from J, with 17 bases between. The CDR3 sequence is 16 residues long. CDR1 is LNHDA, CDR2 SQIVND, per germline (reference sequence). The CDR3 region has the DNA TGTGCCAGTAGTATAGCATGGATCGGGGGTCGCCAGCCCCAGCATTTT. Translating it yields CASSIAWIGGRQPQHF.

A word on this clonotype: This may be a read error: a much more frequent sequence differs by one nucleotide. The chain uses TRBV27 and TRBJ2-7; weak D call: TRBD1 (7 bases). The CDR3 covers 13 residues. V shed 8 bases and J shed 5 bases, with 16 bases lying between them. CDR1 is MNHEY and CDR2 is SMNVEV in the germline V gene (reference sequence). The CDR3 nucleotides are TGTGCCAGCGGGGGGACAGACAACGACGAGCAGTACTTC. This codes for CASGGTDNDEQYF.

This clonotype has at least ten counts. The genes are TRBV28 and TRBJ2-7; D is perhaps TRBD1 (7 bases). The germline V gene has CDR1 MDHEN and CDR2 SYDVKM. The CDR3 has 15 amino acids. V was cut by 10 bases and J by 6 bases, with 25 bases left in between. The CDR3 sequence: CATSGRGRYRGEQYF. In nucleotides, the CDR3 is TGTGCCACCTCGGGCAGGGGGAGGTATAGGGGCGAGCAGTACTTC.

The table lists this clonotype with many counts. The chain links TRBV4-3 to TRBJ2-3; D remains unclear. Germline values: CDR1 LGHNA, CDR2 YSLEER. Trimming took off 1 base at V and 4 bases at J, with 12 bases between the two ends. This CDR3 comprises 15 residues. The CDR3 region has the DNA TGCGCCAGCAGCCAAGGGTGGCTCGGCTCAGATACGCAGTATTTT. Translated, it gives CASSQGWLGSDTQYF.

This clonotype was observed many times. This chain uses TRBV5-1 with TRBJ2-7, with TRBD2 identical over 9 bases. Trimming removed 0 bases from V and 5 bases from J; junction bases left unmatched: 3. The CDR3 runs to 14 residues. Germline CDR1 is SGHRS and CDR2 is YFSETQ. CDR3 protein: CASSLGASGNEQYF. Written as DNA, the CDR3 is TGCGCCAGCAGCTTGGGTGCTAGCGGGAACGAGCAGTACTTC. Combining the CDR3 with reference TRBV5-1 and TRBJ2-7 gives the whole variable domain KAGVTQTPRYLIKTRGQQVTLSCSPISGHRSVSWYQQTPGQGLQFLFEYFSETQRNKGNFPGRFSGRQFSNSRSEMNVSTLELGDSALYLCASSLGASGNEQYFGPGTRLTVT.

The chain couples TRBV7-2 to TRBJ2-1; D is perhaps TRBD2 (7 bases). With 1 base removed from V and 8 bases from J, the gap between germline ends came to 15 bases. From germline, CDR1 is SGHTA and CDR2 FQGNSA. This CDR3 spans 15 amino acids. The CDR3 sequence is CASSLVAGALDEQFF. CDR3 coding DNA: TGTGCCAGCAGCTTAGTGGCGGGGGCTTTAGATGAGCAGTTCTTC.

Remarks on this clonotype: A read error is likely here: a far larger clone is one base away. DNA of the CDR3: TGTGCCAGCAGCCTCGGACAGGGCACAGATACGCAGTATTTT. Translated, it gives CASSLGQGTDTQYF. The chain employs TRBV14 and TRBJ2-3; 7 positions match TRBD1. The CDR3 contains 14 residues. Germline V gene data show CDR1 as SGHDN and CDR2 as FVKESK. The ends lost 4 bases at V and 1 base at J; junction bases unmatched: 2. The full variable domain, with the rest looked up from reference TRBV14 and TRBJ2-3, is EAGVTQFPSHSVIEKGQTVTLRCDPISGHDNLYWYRRVMGKEIKFLLHFVKESKQDESGMPNNRFLAERTGGTYSTLKVQPAELEDSGVYFCASSLGQGTDTQYFGPGTRLTVL.